The 26 T cell receptor beta chains in this list originate from one sample, sequenced in a study of CD8+ T cells in alopecia areata. cDNA prepared by RNA extraction and subsequent reverse transcription served as the template for sequencing. TCRdb's table, derived via immunoSEQ multiplex PCR, lists solely in-frame clones and lacks some. The sample lists under 250,000 clones, about three fifths occurring once. The sample in question was CD4+ T cells sorted from blood, obtained at week 0. The receptors were gathered from a human donor with alopecia areata.

This clone was observed a single time. The V and J genes are TRBV29-1 and TRBJ1-1; no clear D. Trimming took 6 bases from V and 1 from J, leaving 15 bases between them. This CDR3 has 14 residues. Germline values: CDR1 SQVTM, CDR2 ANQGSEA. The CDR3 reads CSVGLVTANTEAFF. The CDR3 bases are TGCAGCGTAGGATTGGTGACGGCGAACACTGAAGCTTTCTTT.

In the case of this clone: The same CDR3 also results from other DNA sequences found in this sample. The chain has TRBV4-1 and TRBJ2-2; D unclear. Trimming took 1 base from V and 1 from J, leaving 4 bases between them. Germline CDR1 and CDR2: MGHRA and YSYEKL. The CDR3 is 14 residues long. The CDR3 DNA follows: TGCGCCAGCAGCCAAGTGTTGAACACCGGGGAGCTGTTTTTT. Amino acid sequence: CASSQVLNTGELFF.

The chain has TRBV6-1 and TRBJ2-5, with TRBD2 as a possible D gene (6 bases). Per germline, CDR1 MNHNS and CDR2 SASEGT. Trimming removed 2 bases at V and 5 bases at J, with 9 bases between. This CDR3 is built from 13 residues. CDR3 nucleotide sequence: TGTGCCAGCAGTGAACGAGGAGGGGAGACCCAGTACTTC. This sequence encodes CASSERGGETQYF.

V usage is TRBV30 and J usage is TRBJ1-2; 7 nucleotides align to TRBD1. V lost 3 bases, J lost 5 bases, and 3 bases stayed unmatched. CDR3 size: 12 residues. Germline V gene data show CDR1 as GTSNPN and CDR2 as SVGIG (reference sequence). DNA of the CDR3: TGTGCCTGGAGCGGACAGGCTTATGGCTACACCTTC. Encoded protein: CAWSGQAYGYTF.

The chain joins TRBV6-5 to TRBJ1-2; 8 positions agree with TRBD1. The length of the CDR3 is 13 residues. Germline loops: CDR1 MNHEY, CDR2 SVGAGI. V lost 5 bases and J lost 8; bases outside the gene matches: 7. The CDR3 bases are TGTGCCAGCAGTACAGGGGGTGGCGACGGCTACACCTTC. It specifies CASSTGGGDGYTF.

This clone was seen only a few times. The chain joins TRBV18 to TRBJ1-5, with a weak D call TRBD1 (5 bases). V dropped 6 bases and J dropped 6 bases, with 15 bases sitting between them. The V gene's germline CDR1 is KGHSH and CDR2 LQKENI. This CDR3 contains 14 residues. CDR3 coding DNA: TGTGCCAGCTCCGGGGGTATCGGATCTCAGCCCCAGCATTTT. It is translated as CASSGGIGSQPQHF. The complete variable domain, with remaining parts taken from reference TRBV18 and TRBJ1-5, reads NAGVMQNPRHLVRRRGQEARLRCSPMKGHSHVYWYRQLPEEGLKFMVYLQKENIIDESGMPKERFSAEFPKEGPSILRIQQVVRGDSAAYFCASSGGIGSQPQHFGDGTRLSIL.

In this sample, this clone turned up once. The identical CDR3 is also encoded by other nucleotide sequences in the sample. The chain joins TRBV30 to TRBJ2-3; D is uncertain. Trimming stripped 4 bases from V and 0 bases from J, with 5 bases between. CDR1 is GTSNPN, CDR2 SVGIG, per germline (reference sequence). The CDR3 loop spans 12 amino acids. The CDR3 region has the DNA TGTGCCTGGACAGGTAGCACAGATACGCAGTATTTT. Protein sequence: CAWTGSTDTQYF.

V gene TRBV29-1 combines with J gene TRBJ1-2; no reliable D call. There are 13 residues in the CDR3. The germline V gene has CDR1 SQVTM and CDR2 ANQGSEA. V dropped 6 bases and J dropped 7 bases, with 18 bases sitting between them. The DNA for the CDR3 is TGCAGCGTCGACCCGGAGCTTAAAACTGGCTACACCTTC. It translates to CSVDPELKTGYTF.

The chain uses TRBV7-2 and TRBJ2-7; D not resolved. Trimming took 5 bases from V and 6 from J, leaving 11 bases between them. CDR1 and CDR2 (germline): SGHTA, FQGNSA. The CDR3 is made up of 12 amino acids. The CDR3 sequence: CASSPYLGEQYF. The DNA for the CDR3 is TGTGCCAGCAGCCCCTACCTTGGCGAGCAGTACTTC.

V usage is TRBV5-6 and J usage is TRBJ2-2; 7 bases align to TRBD1. CDR1 is SGHDT and CDR2 is YYEEEE in the germline V gene. The ends lost 4 bases at V and 0 bases at J; junction bases unmatched: 9. This CDR3 spans 17 amino acids. CDR3: CASSRAGTAANTGELFF. The DNA of the CDR3 is TGTGCCAGCAGCCGAGCCGGGACAGCAGCGAACACCGGGGAGCTGTTTTTT.

In its sample, this clone was seen a few times. The gene calls are TRBV11-2 and TRBJ1-2; 7 bases fit TRBD1. Germline lookup yields CDR1 SGHAT and CDR2 FQNNGV. Trimming took 5 bases from V and 3 from J; bases not matched to a gene: 6. CDR3 length: 14 amino acids. This CDR3 reads CASSLGTADYGYTF. CDR3 DNA sequence: TGTGCCAGCAGCCTTGGGACAGCTGACTATGGCTACACCTTC.

This clone was observed once. This chain links TRBV30 with TRBJ2-2; D tentatively reads TRBD1 or TRBD2 (5 bases each). V was cut by 1 base and J by 4 bases, with 10 bases left in between. This CDR3 contains 14 residues. The germline gives CDR1 GTSNPN, CDR2 SVGIG (reference sequence). CDR3 bases: TGTGCCTGGAGTGAGGGACGGCTCACCGGGGAGCTGTTTTTT. Amino acids: CAWSEGRLTGELFF.

The chain carries TRBV7-2 and TRBJ2-5, with D possibly TRBD2 on 5 matching bases. V was clipped by 4 bases and J by 4 bases, with 16 bases between them. This CDR3 spans 15 amino acids. Germline assignment: CDR1 SGHTA and CDR2 FQGNSA. The DNA of the CDR3 is TGTGCCAGCAGCTCCGGAGTGAAGGGAGTAGAGACCCAGTACTTC. As protein: CASSSGVKGVETQYF.

A few counts support this clone. This chain joins TRBV27 and TRBJ2-5; 8 bases match TRBD1. Germline V gene lookup returns CDR1 MNHEY and CDR2 SMNVEV (reference sequence). J gave up 2 bases and V 5 bases, and 4 bases lay outside the gene matches. CDR3 length equals 14 residues. The CDR3 sequence is CASSTRTGQETQYF. The DNA of the CDR3 is TGTGCCAGCAGTACTCGGACAGGGCAAGAGACCCAGTACTTC.

This clone was detected only once. The J gene is TRBJ2-7, the V gene TRBV30; TRBD1 matches 9 bases. The CDR3 consists of 15 residues. V lost 5 bases to trimming and J lost 0 bases; unmatched junction nucleotides: 8. CDR1 and CDR2 (germline): GTSNPN, SVGIG (reference sequence). CDR3 amino acids: CAWALGTGLSYEQYF. The DNA of the CDR3 is TGTGCCTGGGCGCTAGGGACAGGGCTCTCCTACGAGCAGTACTTC.

V is TRBV29-1 and J is TRBJ2-7, with unresolved D. The CDR3 length is 12 residues. Germline V gene lookup returns CDR1 SQVTM and CDR2 ANQGSEA. Trimming took off 2 bases at V and 2 bases at J, with 7 bases between the two ends. CDR3 DNA sequence: TGCAGCGTTGAAAAGGCAACCTACGAGCAGTACTTC. Translated: CSVEKATYEQYF.

This clone was observed a few times. The chain links TRBV5-1 to TRBJ1-6; TRBD1 matches at 10 bases. The CDR3 spans 14 residues. Germline V gives CDR1 SGHRS, CDR2 YFSETQ. After removal of 7 bases from V and 2 bases from J, the junction contained 0 bases not matched to a gene. CDR3 DNA sequence: TGCGCCAGCGGGACAGGGGCCTATAATTCACCCCTCCACTTT. It is translated as CASGTGAYNSPLHF.

V and J are TRBV19 and TRBJ2-7, with TRBD1 identical over 7 bases. The CDR3 totals 14 residues. The germline CDR1 and CDR2 sequences are LNHDA and SQIVND (reference sequence). After removal of 6 bases from V and 5 bases from J, the junction contained 10 bases not matched to a gene. CDR3 sequence: CASRQNRGSDEQYF. In DNA form, the CDR3 reads TGTGCCAGTAGGCAGAACAGGGGATCGGACGAGCAGTACTTC.

Notes on this clone: An end of the junction differs from the germline gene, which may be a read error. The chain joins TRBV30 to TRBJ2-6; unclear D gene. Looked up from germline, CDR1 is GTSNPN and CDR2 is SVGIG (reference sequence). CDR3 size: 15 residues. Here the CDR3 reads CAWSRRSSEANVLTF. Here the CDR3 DNA reads TGTGCCTGGAGTCGACGGAGCTCTGAGGCCAACGTCCTGACTTTC.

The chain couples TRBV29-1 to TRBJ1-1; 8 positions match TRBD1. The V and J ends lost 5 bases and 2 bases, in that order; junction bases with no gene match: 7. Germline V lookup: CDR1 SQVTM, CDR2 ANQGSEA. The CDR3 is 14 residues long. In DNA form, the CDR3 reads TGCAGCGTTTCCGACAGGGGAGTAAACACTGAAGCTTTCTTT. Amino acid sequence: CSVSDRGVNTEAFF.

The chain carries TRBV30 and TRBJ2-2, with 10 nucleotides matching TRBD1. With 3 bases clipped from V and 5 bases from J, the junction kept 3 bases outside the gene matches. Germline lookup yields CDR1 GTSNPN and CDR2 SVGIG (reference sequence). The CDR3 is 14 residues long. The DNA of the CDR3 is TGTGCCTGGAGCCCGGGACAGGGGACCGGGGAGCTGTTTTTT. It codes for CAWSPGQGTGELFF. Drawing the rest from reference TRBV30 and TRBJ2-2, the complete variable domain is SQTIHQWPATLVQPVGSPLSLECTVEGTSNPNLYWYRQAAGRGLQLLFYSVGIGQISSEVPQNLSASRPQDRQFILSSKKLLLSDSGFYLCAWSPGQGTGELFFGEGSRLTVL.

This clone was observed a single time. In DNA form, the CDR3 reads TGCGCCAGCAGCCCCTTCGGGGGTAGCTCCTACGAGCAGTACTTC. Translation: CASSPFGGSSYEQYF. The V call is TRBV5-1, the J call TRBJ2-7; tentatively, D is TRBD2 (6 bases). Germline V gene data show CDR1 as SGHRS and CDR2 as YFSETQ. The CDR3 consists of 15 residues. The V and J ends lost 4 bases and 0 bases respectively, with 14 bases between them.

This chain connects TRBV2 to TRBJ1-5; D is uncertain. V lost 5 bases to trimming and J lost 6 bases, with 17 bases between them. The CDR3 has 15 residues. Germline lookup yields CDR1 SNHLY and CDR2 FYNNEI. CDR3 in amino acids: CASSKTGVGSQPQHF. The DNA for the CDR3 is TGTGCCAGCAGTAAGACCGGGGTGGGAAGTCAGCCCCAGCATTTT.

The chain employs TRBV30 and TRBJ2-6; D may be TRBD1 (6 bases). Germline values: CDR1 GTSNPN, CDR2 SVGIG (reference sequence). V was pared by 3 bases and J by 4 bases, with 13 bases between. The CDR3 is 15 amino acids. CDR3 sequence (DNA): TGTGCCTGGAGCCAGGACAGAGCCGGGGCCAACGTCCTGACTTTC. Amino acids: CAWSQDRAGANVLTF.

The V call is TRBV7-9, the J call TRBJ1-1, with D perhaps matching TRBD1 (5 bases). Germline lookup yields CDR1 SEHNR and CDR2 FQNEAQ (reference sequence). V lost 2 bases and J 4 bases, leaving 14 bases between the germline ends. CDR3 length equals 15 residues. In DNA, the CDR3 is TGTGCCAGCAGCTTAACAGGAAATTTCCTCACTGAAGCTTTCTTT. Translation gives CASSLTGNFLTEAFF.

Notes on this clone: Given a much more abundant clone one base away, this may be a read error. The chain couples TRBV6-1 to TRBJ2-7, with 10 positions matching TRBD1. The germline V gene has CDR1 MNHNS and CDR2 SASEGT. Losses at the gene ends were 6 bases for V and 3 bases for J; bases not matched to a gene: 5. The CDR3 loop spans 14 amino acids. In DNA, the CDR3 is TGTGCCAGCAGCCCCGGGACAGGGGTCTACGAGCAGTACTTC. This codes for CASSPGTGVYEQYF.